Listed below are T cell receptor beta chains from one sample, sequenced in a study of T-cell memory formation after mild COVID-19. TCRdb processed the 5' RACE reads anew with MiXCR; each CDR3 protein has one entry. The repertoire holds about 360,000 distinct CDR3 sequences, with under 15% as singletons. The sample consisted of PBMCs or a T cell subset sorted from them (not recorded which). All receptors come from a young man who had mild COVID-19 (a few samples of this study predate the infection). Cell type and time point are not known. Both conserved end residues are part of each CDR3. The D gene is left open where the match is weak. Size is stated for part of the rows, as once, few or many counts, or as a class when the clone is expanded.

D gene: .; J gene: TRBJ2-1; clone size: .; V gene: TRBV7-9; CDR3 protein: CASSLALGQGRGEQFF; CDR3 DNA: TGTGCCAGCAGCTTAGCGCTCGGGCAGGGACGGGGTGAGCAGTTCTTC
D gene: .; J gene: TRBJ2-3; clone size: few; V gene: TRBV9; CDR3 protein: CASSADWRGGLTQYF; CDR3 DNA: TGTGCCAGCAGCGCCGATTGGAGGGGGGGGTTAACGCAGTATTTT
D gene: TRBD2; J gene: TRBJ2-5; clone size: .; V gene: TRBV5-1; CDR3 protein: CASSFVGLASETQYF; CDR3 DNA: TGCGCCAGCAGCTTCGTGGGACTAGCAAGCGAGACCCAGTACTTC
D gene: TRBD2; J gene: TRBJ2-1; clone size: few; V gene: TRBV7-2; CDR3 protein: CASSLGLAGGKIQFF; CDR3 DNA: TGTGCCAGCAGCTTAGGACTAGCGGGGGGGAAGATTCAGTTCTTC
D gene: TRBD1; J gene: TRBJ1-1; clone size: few; V gene: TRBV6-6; CDR3 protein: CASSSGQGVTEAFF; CDR3 DNA: TGTGCCAGCAGTTCGGGACAGGGGGTCACTGAAGCTTTCTTT
D gene: .; J gene: TRBJ1-2; clone size: few; V gene: TRBV13; CDR3 protein: CASSPDTDYGYTF; CDR3 DNA: TGTGCCAGCAGCCCGGACACAGACTATGGCTACACCTTC
D gene: TRBD2; J gene: TRBJ2-3; clone size: many; V gene: TRBV4-3; CDR3 protein: CASSQEAGGGPDTQYF; CDR3 DNA: TGCGCCAGCAGCCAAGAGGCGGGGGGGGGGCCAGATACGCAGTATTTT
D gene: TRBD2; J gene: TRBJ2-5; clone size: few; V gene: TRBV5-1; CDR3 protein: CASSLGAAGGIETQYF; CDR3 DNA: TGCGCCAGCAGCTTGGGAGCAGCGGGGGGGATCGAGACCCAGTACTTC
D gene: .; J gene: TRBJ2-7; clone size: .; V gene: TRBV28; CDR3 protein: CASSEEQAYEQYF; CDR3 DNA: TGTGCCAGCAGTGAGGAACAGGCCTACGAGCAGTACTTC
D gene: .; J gene: TRBJ2-2; clone size: .; V gene: TRBV6-5; CDR3 protein: CASSLTFGELFF; CDR3 DNA: TGTGCCAGCAGCCTAACTTTCGGGGAGCTGTTTTTT
D gene: .; J gene: TRBJ2-2; clone size: .; V gene: TRBV11-3; CDR3 protein: CASSFAGLAGELFF; CDR3 DNA: TGTGCCAGCAGCTTTGCGGGTTTGGCCGGGGAGCTGTTTTTT
D gene: TRBD2; J gene: TRBJ2-1; clone size: .; V gene: TRBV5-5; CDR3 protein: CASSLERGGSHEQFF; CDR3 DNA: TGTGCCAGCAGCTTGGAGCGGGGGGGCTCCCATGAGCAGTTCTTC
D gene: .; J gene: TRBJ2-5; clone size: few; V gene: TRBV15; CDR3 protein: CATSLHLETQYF; CDR3 DNA: TGTGCCACCTCCCTACATTTAGAGACCCAGTACTTC
D gene: .; J gene: TRBJ2-1; clone size: few; V gene: TRBV7-2; CDR3 protein: CASSYQGSYNEQFF; CDR3 DNA: TGTGCCAGCAGCTACCAAGGCTCCTACAATGAGCAGTTCTTC
D gene: TRBD1; J gene: TRBJ2-1; clone size: .; V gene: TRBV2; CDR3 protein: CASVTGTGTYNEQFF; CDR3 DNA: TGTGCCAGCGTTACTGGGACAGGGACCTACAATGAGCAGTTCTTC
D gene: TRBD2; J gene: TRBJ2-1; clone size: few; V gene: TRBV7-2; CDR3 protein: CASSISGTSSYNEQFF; CDR3 DNA: TGTGCCAGCAGCATTTCCGGGACTAGCTCCTACAATGAGCAGTTCTTC
D gene: .; J gene: TRBJ1-4; clone size: .; V gene: TRBV5-1; CDR3 protein: CASSGGVVDEKLFF; CDR3 DNA: TGCGCCAGCAGCGGGGGGGTAGTCGATGAAAAACTGTTTTTT
D gene: .; J gene: TRBJ1-2; clone size: many; V gene: TRBV28; CDR3 protein: CASSFAQSYGYTF; CDR3 DNA: TGTGCCAGCAGTTTTGCACAGTCTTATGGCTACACCTTC
D gene: TRBD1; J gene: TRBJ1-4; clone size: .; V gene: TRBV5-1; CDR3 protein: CASSLVGTGGGEKLFF; CDR3 DNA: TGCGCCAGCAGCTTGGTAGGGACAGGAGGAGGCGAAAAACTGTTTTTT
D gene: TRBD1; J gene: TRBJ1-1; clone size: few; V gene: TRBV12-3/TRBV12-4; CDR3 protein: CASRLGQGPEAFF; CDR3 DNA: TGTGCCAGCAGGCTCGGACAGGGCCCTGAAGCTTTCTTT
D gene: .; J gene: TRBJ2-2; clone size: few; V gene: TRBV4-2; CDR3 protein: CASSVLGGATGELFF; CDR3 DNA: TGTGCCAGCAGCGTCCTCGGGGGCGCCACCGGGGAGCTGTTTTTT
D gene: .; J gene: TRBJ2-3; clone size: .; V gene: TRBV5-1; CDR3 protein: CASQATYQSTDTQYF; CDR3 DNA: TGCGCCAGCCAGGCGACCTACCAGAGCACAGATACGCAGTATTTT
D gene: .; J gene: TRBJ2-3; clone size: .; V gene: TRBV7-2; CDR3 protein: CASSLFASAASTDTQYF; CDR3 DNA: TGTGCCAGCAGCTTATTTGCTTCAGCGGCCTCCACAGATACGCAGTATTTT
D gene: .; J gene: TRBJ1-2; clone size: many; V gene: TRBV27; CDR3 protein: CASSLLGGPYGYTF; CDR3 DNA: TGTGCCAGCAGTTTACTTGGGGGCCCCTATGGCTACACCTTC
D gene: TRBD1; J gene: TRBJ2-1; clone size: .; V gene: TRBV7-9; CDR3 protein: CASSRQGFPSNEQFF; CDR3 DNA: TGTGCCAGCAGCCGACAGGGGTTTCCGAGTAATGAGCAGTTCTTC
D gene: .; J gene: TRBJ2-1; clone size: few; V gene: TRBV24-1; CDR3 protein: CATGGGWGHNEQFF; CDR3 DNA: TGTGCCACAGGTGGCGGTTGGGGACACAATGAGCAGTTCTTC
D gene: .; J gene: TRBJ2-7; clone size: .; V gene: TRBV20-1; CDR3 protein: CSARHRVGEQYF; CDR3 DNA: TGCAGTGCTAGACACAGGGTGGGGGAGCAGTACTTC
D gene: .; J gene: TRBJ2-7; clone size: once; V gene: TRBV7-2; CDR3 protein: CASSSDISYEQYF; CDR3 DNA: TGTGCCAGCAGCTCTGACATTTCCTACGAGCAGTACTTC
D gene: .; J gene: TRBJ2-7; clone size: .; V gene: TRBV6-2/TRBV6-3; CDR3 protein: CASSYAGPNSYEQYF; CDR3 DNA: TGTGCCAGCAGTTACGCGGGACCGAACTCCTACGAGCAGTACTTC
D gene: .; J gene: TRBJ2-3; clone size: .; V gene: TRBV7-2; CDR3 protein: CASSLGTASSTQYF; CDR3 DNA: TGTGCCAGCAGCTTAGGGACAGCATCCTCTACGCAGTATTTT
D gene: .; J gene: TRBJ1-1; clone size: .; V gene: TRBV7-6; CDR3 protein: CASRLGGTGSTEAFF; CDR3 DNA: TGTGCCAGCAGATTAGGAGGAACAGGGAGCACTGAAGCTTTCTTT
D gene: .; J gene: TRBJ1-4; clone size: .; V gene: TRBV7-8; CDR3 protein: CASSLSRDPRKLFF; CDR3 DNA: TGTGCCAGCAGCTTGAGCAGGGACCCGCGAAAACTGTTTTTT
D gene: TRBD1; J gene: TRBJ2-5; clone size: .; V gene: TRBV5-1; CDR3 protein: CASSTAPPGTVQGAQYF; CDR3 DNA: TGCGCCAGCAGCACGGCCCCCCCCGGGACAGTCCAAGGGGCCCAGTACTTC
D gene: .; J gene: TRBJ2-3; clone size: .; V gene: TRBV18; CDR3 protein: CASSPRLTGDTQYF; CDR3 DNA: TGTGCCAGCTCACCCAGACTCACCGGAGATACGCAGTATTTT
D gene: .; J gene: TRBJ2-5; clone size: .; V gene: TRBV20-1; CDR3 protein: CSARGTRKETQYF; CDR3 DNA: TGCAGTGCACGCGGGACTCGAAAAGAGACCCAGTACTTC
D gene: .; J gene: TRBJ1-5; clone size: few; V gene: TRBV29-1; CDR3 protein: CSAVGGLNQPQHF; CDR3 DNA: TGCAGCGCCGTGGGGGGCCTAAACCAGCCCCAGCATTTT
D gene: .; J gene: TRBJ1-2; clone size: few; V gene: TRBV7-9; CDR3 protein: CASSAGYYGYTF; CDR3 DNA: TGTGCCAGCAGCGCAGGGTACTATGGCTACACCTTC
D gene: .; J gene: TRBJ2-3; clone size: .; V gene: TRBV27; CDR3 protein: CASSLGVSSVRDTQYF; CDR3 DNA: TGTGCCAGCAGTTTAGGCGTGTCTAGCGTGAGAGATACGCAGTATTTT
D gene: .; J gene: TRBJ1-1; clone size: few; V gene: TRBV5-5; CDR3 protein: CASNFGGLAEAFF; CDR3 DNA: TGTGCCAGCAACTTCGGCGGGCTCGCTGAAGCTTTCTTT
D gene: .; J gene: TRBJ1-2; clone size: .; V gene: TRBV2; CDR3 protein: CASSARGRAASGYTF; CDR3 DNA: TGTGCCAGCAGTGCGAGGGGAAGGGCGGCGTCTGGCTACACCTTC
D gene: .; J gene: TRBJ1-2; clone size: many; V gene: TRBV3-1; CDR3 protein: CASSQRGGYTF; CDR3 DNA: TGTGCCAGCAGCCAAAGGGGTGGCTACACCTTC
D gene: .; J gene: TRBJ1-2; clone size: few; V gene: TRBV5-6; CDR3 protein: CASSPEGPNYGYTF; CDR3 DNA: TGTGCCAGCAGCCCGGAGGGACCTAACTATGGCTACACCTTC
D gene: .; J gene: TRBJ2-2; clone size: few; V gene: TRBV11-2; CDR3 protein: CASSPPYSWELFF; CDR3 DNA: TGTGCCAGCAGCCCACCATATAGTTGGGAGCTGTTTTTT
D gene: .; J gene: TRBJ1-1; clone size: many; V gene: TRBV28; CDR3 protein: CASSGLNTEAFF; CDR3 DNA: TGTGCCAGCAGTGGACTGAACACTGAAGCTTTCTTT
D gene: .; J gene: TRBJ2-5; clone size: .; V gene: TRBV7-9; CDR3 protein: CASSLGIGGEQETQYF; CDR3 DNA: TGTGCCAGCAGCTTAGGGATAGGCGGAGAACAAGAGACCCAGTACTTC
D gene: .; J gene: TRBJ2-3; clone size: many; V gene: TRBV4-3; CDR3 protein: CASSQGRDRRRGDTQYF; CDR3 DNA: TGCGCCAGCAGCCAGGGTAGGGACCGTCGGAGGGGAGATACGCAGTATTTT
D gene: .; J gene: TRBJ2-1; clone size: .; V gene: TRBV20-1; CDR3 protein: CSAVPLGEQFF; CDR3 DNA: TGCAGTGCTGTGCCCCTCGGGGAGCAGTTCTTC
D gene: TRBD1; J gene: TRBJ1-3; clone size: .; V gene: TRBV5-1; CDR3 protein: CASSIGTGGNTIYF; CDR3 DNA: TGCGCCAGCAGCATTGGGACAGGGGGAAACACCATATATTTT
D gene: .; J gene: TRBJ1-1; clone size: .; V gene: TRBV4-3; CDR3 protein: CASSQDYGGNTEAFF; CDR3 DNA: TGCGCCAGCAGCCAAGATTACGGCGGAAACACTGAAGCTTTCTTT
D gene: .; J gene: TRBJ2-7; clone size: .; V gene: TRBV6-6; CDR3 protein: CASRRITGFGYEQYF; CDR3 DNA: TGTGCCAGCAGGCGTATTACAGGGTTTGGCTACGAGCAGTACTTC
D gene: .; J gene: TRBJ1-1; clone size: .; V gene: TRBV5-1; CDR3 protein: CASSLELVGENTEAFF; CDR3 DNA: TGCGCCAGCAGCTTGGAATTGGTTGGGGAGAACACTGAAGCTTTCTTT
D gene: TRBD2; J gene: TRBJ2-5; clone size: few; V gene: TRBV11-1; CDR3 protein: CASTILAGAQETQYF; CDR3 DNA: TGTGCCAGCACCATCCTAGCGGGAGCCCAAGAGACCCAGTACTTC
D gene: TRBD1; J gene: TRBJ1-2; clone size: .; V gene: TRBV5-1; CDR3 protein: CASSQGGGDGYTF; CDR3 DNA: TGCGCCAGCAGCCAAGGGGGCGGGGATGGCTACACCTTC
D gene: TRBD2; J gene: TRBJ2-3; clone size: few; V gene: TRBV10-3; CDR3 protein: CAIRDVGGGTDTQYF; CDR3 DNA: TGTGCCATCAGGGATGTTGGGGGGGGCACAGATACGCAGTATTTT
D gene: .; J gene: TRBJ1-1; clone size: .; V gene: TRBV7-2; CDR3 protein: CASSRAGGENTEAFF; CDR3 DNA: TGTGCCAGCAGCCGAGCGGGGGGGGAGAACACTGAAGCTTTCTTT